The 12 T cell receptor beta chains reported below all come from one sample, sequenced in a study of T cell responses to AZD1222 COVID-19 vaccine. Profiling relied on immunoSEQ multiplex PCR, and the TCRdb table lists in-frame clones only, not all of them. The sample gives over 130,000 clones, roughly 92% of which show up once; approximately 4.7% is in the top ten. The source was peripheral blood, collected on day 0 of AZD1222 vaccination. The receptors were sampled from an adult in good health.

J is TRBJ2-5 and V is TRBV7-2; 9 bases agree with TRBD2. CDR1 SGHTA and CDR2 FQGNSA come from the germline V gene. The CDR3 extends over 15 amino acids. V was pared by 0 bases and J by 5 bases, with 4 bases of the junction left unmatched. DNA for the CDR3: TGTGCCAGCAGCTTAGCGAGGAGCGGGGGGGAGACCCAGTACTTC. Translated, it gives CASSLARSGGETQYF.

CDR3: CASQGVNTEAFF. For the CDR3, the DNA is TGTGCCTCACAGGGGGTGAACACTGAAGCTTTCTTT. The chain links TRBV5-4 to TRBJ1-1, with 8 bases matching TRBD1. The CDR3 spans 12 residues. CDR1 and CDR2 from the germline V gene are SGHNT and YYREEE (reference sequence). The V and J ends lost 10 bases and 0 bases, in that order; junction bases with no gene match: 2.

J is TRBJ2-5 and V is TRBV20-1; 9 nucleotides match TRBD2. CDR1 DFQATT and CDR2 SNEGSKA come from the germline V gene (reference sequence). With V trimmed by 3 bases and J by 1 base, 12 bases remained unmatched. The CDR3 covers 17 residues. The CDR3 sequence: CSASPPAGGSLQETQYF. The CDR3, as DNA: TGCAGTGCTAGTCCCCCAGCGGGGGGCTCTCTCCAAGAGACCCAGTACTTC.

The rearrangement joins TRBV28 to TRBJ2-1; TRBD1 matches at 7 bases. This CDR3 contains 15 residues. V lost 4 bases, J lost 6 bases, and 9 bases stayed unmatched. Germline V lookup: CDR1 MDHEN, CDR2 SYDVKM. The CDR3 DNA reads as TGTGCCAGCAGTTATAGGGGGCGCGGTGGCAATGAGCAGTTCTTC. Translating it yields CASSYRGRGGNEQFF.

V and J are TRBV28 and TRBJ1-5; no definite D call. The V end lost 2 bases, the J end lost 0 bases, and 5 bases lay between the germline ends. This CDR3 contains 14 residues. CDR1 is MDHEN, CDR2 SYDVKM, per germline. CDR3 residues: CASSLPGSNQPQHF. DNA of the CDR3: TGTGCCAGCAGTTTACCGGGTAGCAATCAGCCCCAGCATTTT.

The chain carries TRBV2 and TRBJ1-1; D remains unclear. Germline values: CDR1 SNHLY, CDR2 FYNNEI. This CDR3 is 15 amino acids long. V dropped 6 bases and J dropped 2 bases, with 16 bases sitting between them. CDR3 bases: TGTGCCAGCAGGGCACGGCCGATGGGCAACACTGAAGCTTTCTTT. The encoded protein is CASRARPMGNTEAFF.

V usage is TRBV10-3 and J usage is TRBJ2-1; 9 nucleotides match TRBD2. CDR1 is ENHRY, CDR2 SYGVKD, per germline. J gave up 6 bases and V 4 bases, and 10 bases lay outside the gene matches. The CDR3 is made up of 16 amino acids. CDR3 residues: CAISATSGEWVNEQFF. The CDR3 nucleotides read TGTGCCATCAGTGCGACTAGCGGTGAATGGGTCAATGAGCAGTTCTTC.

V usage is TRBV6-4 and J usage is TRBJ1-2, with D possibly TRBD1 on 5 matching bases. The germline V gene has CDR1 MRHNA and CDR2 SNTAGT. V was pared by 0 bases and J by 10 bases, with 9 bases between. The CDR3 is 12 residues long. The CDR3 DNA sequence: TGTGCCAGCAGTGACTCAAGAGGGGACTACACCTTC. The encoded protein is CASSDSRGDYTF.

Concerning this clone: The junction and the germline gene differ at one end; a read error may be behind it. The chain recombines TRBV24-1 with TRBJ2-1, with unresolved D. CDR1 and CDR2 from the germline V gene are KGHDR and SFDVKD. CDR3 length: 11 residues. CDR3 protein: CATSALYEQFF. The CDR3 DNA follows: TGTGCCACCAGTGCTTTGTATGAGCAGTTCTTC.

The rearrangement uses TRBV4-2 and TRBJ1-5, with TRBD1 as a possible D gene (5 bases). The CDR3 has 15 amino acids. Germline V gene sequence: CDR1 LGHNA, CDR2 YNFKEQ. With 0 bases removed from V and 6 bases from J, the gap between germline ends came to 12 bases. The DNA of the CDR3 is TGTGCCAGCAGCCAAGACAATTCGGGGGTTCAGCCCCAGCATTTT. Translating gives CASSQDNSGVQPQHF.

The rearrangement uses TRBV5-5 and TRBJ2-1; TRBD2 matches at 11 bases. CDR1 is SGHKS, CDR2 YYEKEE, per germline (reference sequence). V dropped 1 base and J dropped 4; count of bases not matched to a gene: 10. The CDR3 spans 18 residues. The CDR3 here is CASSLTAPGTSGYNEQFF. DNA for the CDR3: TGTGCCAGCAGCTTGACAGCGCCCGGGACTAGCGGATACAATGAGCAGTTCTTC.

The chain combines TRBV14 with TRBJ2-7, with 9 bases identical to TRBD1. There are 17 residues in the CDR3. The germline gives CDR1 SGHDN, CDR2 FVKESK. Germline trimming cut 0 bases from V and 2 bases from J; bases unmatched to any gene: 8. DNA of the CDR3: TGTGCCAGCAGCCAAGATACCTTAGGACAGGGGCCCTACGAGCAGTACTTC. The encoded protein is CASSQDTLGQGPYEQYF.